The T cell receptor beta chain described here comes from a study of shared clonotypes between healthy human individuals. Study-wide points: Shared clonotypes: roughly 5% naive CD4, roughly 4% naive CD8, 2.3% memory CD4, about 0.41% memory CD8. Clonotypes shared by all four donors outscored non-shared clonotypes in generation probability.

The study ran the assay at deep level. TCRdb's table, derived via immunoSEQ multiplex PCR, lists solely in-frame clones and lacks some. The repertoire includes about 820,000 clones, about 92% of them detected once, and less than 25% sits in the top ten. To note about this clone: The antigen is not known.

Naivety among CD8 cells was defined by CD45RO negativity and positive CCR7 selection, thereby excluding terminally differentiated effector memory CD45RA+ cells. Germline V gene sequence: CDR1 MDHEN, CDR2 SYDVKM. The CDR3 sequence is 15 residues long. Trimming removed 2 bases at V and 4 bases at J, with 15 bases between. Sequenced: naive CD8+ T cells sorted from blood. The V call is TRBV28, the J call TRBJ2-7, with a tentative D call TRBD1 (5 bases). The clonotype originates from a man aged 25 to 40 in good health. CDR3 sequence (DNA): TGTGCCAGCAGTTTAGGTTCAGGGTTTGTATACGAGCAGTACTTC. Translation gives CASSLGSGFVYEQYF.